Below, 19 T cell receptor beta chains from the same sample are listed, as sequenced in a study of blood T cell repertoires in COVID-19. Sequencing was performed with immunoSEQ multiplex PCR; in TCRdb, only in-frame clones are kept and a portion is missing. The sample carries about 80,000 clones, 65% to 85% recorded once. The specimen was peripheral blood. These receptors all stem from a man aged 45 to 65 with acute or convalescent COVID-19.

The chain links TRBV5-4 to TRBJ2-5, with a possible D match to TRBD2 (6 bases). This CDR3 is 14 amino acids long. Trimming removed 2 bases from V and 4 bases from J, with 12 bases in between. Germline CDR1 and CDR2: SGHNT and YYREEE (reference sequence). In DNA form, the CDR3 reads TGTGCCAGCAGCTTCTCGGGGGTACGAGAGACCCAGTACTTC. Protein sequence: CASSFSGVRETQYF.

The chain carries TRBV12-5 and TRBJ1-3; TRBD1 might be the D (6 bases). This CDR3 spans 19 amino acids. V lost 4 bases to trimming and J lost 2 bases, with 24 bases between them. Germline CDR1 is LGHNT and CDR2 is FRNRAP. The DNA of the CDR3 is TGTGCTAGTGGTTATCAAAGGGGACACACTGGTGCTCCTGGAAACACCATATATTTT. Its translation is CASGYQRGHTGAPGNTIYF.

The rearrangement uses TRBV7-9 and TRBJ2-5, with 11 bases aligning to TRBD1. CDR1 and CDR2 (germline): SEHNR, FQNEAQ (reference sequence). Trimming cost V 5 bases and J 5 bases; bases outside gene matches: 7. The CDR3 totals 15 residues. CDR3 DNA sequence: TGTGCCAGCAGCACCCGGACAGGGGGCGGGGAGACCCAGTACTTC. Protein product: CASSTRTGGGETQYF.

The chain couples TRBV5-1 to TRBJ2-5, with 8 positions matching TRBD1. The CDR3 runs to 15 residues. Trimming cost V 0 bases and J 2 bases; bases outside gene matches: 3. CDR1 is SGHRS, CDR2 YFSETQ, per germline. DNA for the CDR3: TGCGCCAGCAGCTTGGGGACAGGGCCTCAAGAGACCCAGTACTTC. Its protein is CASSLGTGPQETQYF.

This clone showed up just a few times. This chain links TRBV30 with TRBJ1-6, with D tentatively TRBD1 (6 bases). Germline CDR1 reads GTSNPN; CDR2 reads SVGIG (reference sequence). The CDR3 runs 13 residues. CDR3 amino acids: CAIRDNLNSPLHF. In nucleotides, the CDR3 is TGTGCAATCCGGGACAATCTCAATTCACCCCTCCACTTT.

This chain joins TRBV7-2 and TRBJ2-3; possibly TRBD2 for D (5 bases). This CDR3 region has 15 residues. Trimming removed 1 base from V and 3 bases from J, with 11 bases in between. Germline values: CDR1 SGHTA, CDR2 FQGNSA. CDR3 DNA sequence: TGTGCCAGCAGCTTAGTGACGGGGTTTACAGATACGCAGTATTTT. It is translated as CASSLVTGFTDTQYF.

The J gene is TRBJ2-3, the V gene TRBV7-2, with 10 bases identical to TRBD2. Germline CDR1 and CDR2: SGHTA and FQGNSA. The trim removed 5 bases at V and 0 bases at J, leaving 11 bases unmatched. The length of the CDR3 is 18 residues. CDR3 in amino acids: CASSPKLLAGVSTDTQYF. The CDR3 DNA follows: TGTGCCAGCAGCCCTAAGCTCCTAGCGGGAGTAAGCACAGATACGCAGTATTTT.

The chain couples TRBV9 to TRBJ2-3; TRBD1 matches 7 bases. CDR1 and CDR2 (germline): SGDLS, YYNGEE. The CDR3 is 15 amino acids. The trim removed 3 bases at V and 0 bases at J, leaving 4 bases unmatched. DNA of the CDR3: TGTGCCAGCAGCGACGGGACAGCTAGCACAGATACGCAGTATTTT. This translates into CASSDGTASTDTQYF.

The CDR3 DNA reads as TGTGCCAGCTCACCATTTAGCGGGAGTGACGATACGCAGTATTTT. As protein: CASSPFSGSDDTQYF. V usage is TRBV18 and J usage is TRBJ2-3; 9 nucleotides match TRBD2. CDR3 size: 15 residues. The V gene end was trimmed by 2 bases and the J gene end by 6 bases; junction bases not matched to a gene: 6. In germline, CDR1 is KGHSH, CDR2 LQKENI.

The rearrangement joins TRBV7-2 to TRBJ1-2; 8 bases fit TRBD1. Germline V CDR1 and CDR2: SGHTA, FQGNSA. With 7 bases clipped from V and 4 bases from J, the junction kept 11 bases outside the gene matches. The CDR3 covers 15 residues. The CDR3 nucleotides read TGTGCCAGCACCGTTGACAGGGGCTTCGGCTATGGCTACACCTTC. Translation gives CASTVDRGFGYGYTF.

The rearrangement uses TRBV10-3 and TRBJ2-5; 7 positions agree with TRBD1. CDR1 is ENHRY, CDR2 SYGVKD, per germline. The CDR3 sequence is 14 residues long. V shed 7 bases and J 3 bases; nucleotides not matched to a gene: 8. CDR3 bases: TGTGCCATCAAGGGGGTGACAGGGAAAGAGACCCAGTACTTC. Its translation: CAIKGVTGKETQYF.

The gene calls are TRBV7-2 and TRBJ2-7; 7 positions match TRBD1. The CDR3 is 15 residues long. Trimming removed 3 bases from V and 0 bases from J; junction bases left unmatched: 5. CDR1 is SGHTA, CDR2 FQGNSA, per germline. The CDR3 protein is CASSLGTALSYEQYF. CDR3 DNA: TGTGCCAGCAGCTTGGGGACAGCTCTCTCCTACGAGCAGTACTTC.

In DNA, the CDR3 is TGTGCCAGCAGTGAATGGGCAGGAGGGGATACGCAGTATTTT. Amino acids: CASSEWAGGDTQYF. The chain has TRBV25-1 and TRBJ2-3; tentative D call: TRBD2 (6 bases). Germline assignment: CDR1 MGHDK and CDR2 SYGVNS. Trimming removed 1 base from V and 6 bases from J, with 11 bases in between. The CDR3 loop spans 14 amino acids. Looking up the rest from reference TRBV25-1 and TRBJ2-3 gives the full variable domain: EADIYQTPRYLVIGTGKKITLECSQTMGHDKMYWYQQDPGMELHLIHYSYGVNSTEKGDLSSESTVSRIRTEHFPLTLESARPSHTSQYLCASSEWAGGDTQYFGPGTRLTVL.

The chain carries TRBV28 and TRBJ1-3; 7 bases match TRBD1. The CDR3 is 15 amino acids. CDR1 and CDR2 from the germline V gene are MDHEN and SYDVKM. V gave up 4 bases and J gave up 0 bases; unmatched junction bases: 3. CDR3 nucleotide sequence: TGTGCCAGCAGTTGGGACAGAGACTCTGGAAACACCATATATTTT. Protein sequence: CASSWDRDSGNTIYF.

The chain has TRBV7-8 and TRBJ2-2, with 7 bases fitting TRBD2. The junction had 2 bases not matched to a gene; V was cut back by 0 bases and J by 1 base. Germline V gene lookup returns CDR1 SGHVS and CDR2 FQNEAQ. The CDR3 covers 16 residues. The CDR3 region is CASSLAPSGNTGELFF. The CDR3 nucleotides are TGTGCCAGCAGCTTAGCTCCTAGCGGGAACACCGGGGAGCTGTTTTTT. Based on the CDR3 plus reference TRBV7-8 and TRBJ2-2, the full variable domain is GAGVSQSPRYKVAKRGQDVALRCDPISGHVSLFWYQQALGQGPEFLTYFQNEAQLDKSGLPSDRFFAERPEGSVSTLKIQRTQQEDSAVYLCASSLAPSGNTGELFFGEGSRLTVL.

This sequence joins TRBV6-5 and TRBJ1-6; weak D call: TRBD1 (6 bases). Germline V lookup: CDR1 MNHEY, CDR2 SVGAGI. Trimming left V 6 bases short and J 2 bases short, with 11 bases between. The CDR3 has 15 residues. The CDR3 here is CASRQQGTYNSPLHF. The CDR3 coding sequence is TGTGCCAGCAGGCAACAGGGCACCTATAATTCACCCCTCCACTTT.

The chain has TRBV7-6 and TRBJ2-7; 9 bases line up with TRBD2. Trimming cost V 7 bases and J 0 bases; bases outside gene matches: 16. Per germline, CDR1 SGHVS and CDR2 FNYEAQ. The CDR3 has 18 residues. The CDR3 nucleotides read TGTGCCAGCACCCTAGGGACCCCGACTAGCGGACTCTCCTACGAGCAGTACTTC. Its protein product is CASTLGTPTSGLSYEQYF.

The rearrangement joins TRBV9 to TRBJ1-1, with 9 bases lining up with TRBD1. The CDR3 contains 16 residues. V lost 4 bases to trimming and J lost 3 bases; unmatched junction nucleotides: 10. Germline CDR1 reads SGDLS; CDR2 reads YYNGEE. Here the CDR3 DNA reads TGTGCCAGCAGCACCCCAACAGGGGGCTTGGACACTGAAGCTTTCTTT. Translated, it gives CASSTPTGGLDTEAFF. Full variable domain (missing parts from reference TRBV9 and TRBJ1-1): DSGVTQTPKHLITATGQRVTLRCSPRSGDLSVYWYQQSLDQGLQFLIQYYNGEERAKGNILERFSAQQFPDLHSELNLSSLELGDSALYFCASSTPTGGLDTEAFFGQGTRLTVV.

V usage is TRBV6-5 and J usage is TRBJ2-7; 11 bases line up with TRBD1. Losses at the gene ends were 4 bases for V and 3 bases for J; bases not matched to a gene: 8. This CDR3 contains 16 residues. Germline lookup yields CDR1 MNHEY and CDR2 SVGAGI. The CDR3 reads CASSSIPGQGDYEQYF. The CDR3 region has the DNA TGTGCCAGCAGTTCAATACCGGGACAGGGGGACTACGAGCAGTACTTC.